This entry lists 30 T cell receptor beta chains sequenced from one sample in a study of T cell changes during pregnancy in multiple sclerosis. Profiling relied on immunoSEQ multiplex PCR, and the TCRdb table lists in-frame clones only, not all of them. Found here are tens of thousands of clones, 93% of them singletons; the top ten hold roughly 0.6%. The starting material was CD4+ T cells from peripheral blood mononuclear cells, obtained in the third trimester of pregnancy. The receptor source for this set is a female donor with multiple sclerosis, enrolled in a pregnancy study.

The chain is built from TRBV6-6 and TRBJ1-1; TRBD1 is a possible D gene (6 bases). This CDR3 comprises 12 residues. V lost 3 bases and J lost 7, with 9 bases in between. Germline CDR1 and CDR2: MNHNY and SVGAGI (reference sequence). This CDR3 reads CASSYLQGEAFF. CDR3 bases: TGTGCCAGCAGTTATCTACAGGGTGAAGCTTTCTTT.

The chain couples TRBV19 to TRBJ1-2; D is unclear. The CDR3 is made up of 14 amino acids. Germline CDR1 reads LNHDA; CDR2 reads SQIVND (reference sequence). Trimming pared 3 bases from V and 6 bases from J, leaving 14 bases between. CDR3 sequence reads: CASSILKGGHGYTF. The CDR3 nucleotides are TGTGCCAGTAGTATTTTGAAGGGCGGGCATGGCTACACCTTC.

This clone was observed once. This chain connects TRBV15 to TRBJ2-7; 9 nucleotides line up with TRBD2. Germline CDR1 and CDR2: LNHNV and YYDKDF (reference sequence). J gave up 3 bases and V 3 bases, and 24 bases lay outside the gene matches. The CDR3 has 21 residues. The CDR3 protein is CATSSRSGPGLAGPPVYEQYF. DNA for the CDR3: TGTGCCACCAGCAGCCGGTCCGGGCCTGGGCTAGCGGGGCCACCGGTCTACGAGCAGTACTTC.

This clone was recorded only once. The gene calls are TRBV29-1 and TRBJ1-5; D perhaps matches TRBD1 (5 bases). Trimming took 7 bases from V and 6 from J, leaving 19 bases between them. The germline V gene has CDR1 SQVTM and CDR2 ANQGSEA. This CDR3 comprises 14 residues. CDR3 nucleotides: TGCAGCGCCTCGGAGTGGGGCCCCACTCAGCCCCAGCATTTT. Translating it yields CSASEWGPTQPQHF.

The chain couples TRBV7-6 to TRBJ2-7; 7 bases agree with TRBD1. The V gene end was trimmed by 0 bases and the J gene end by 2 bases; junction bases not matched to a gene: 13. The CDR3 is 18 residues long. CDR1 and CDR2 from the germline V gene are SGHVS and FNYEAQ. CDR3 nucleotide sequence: TGTGCCAGCAGCTTAGCGCAGGGGACAGCCCGTACACCCTACGAGCAGTACTTC. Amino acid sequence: CASSLAQGTARTPYEQYF.

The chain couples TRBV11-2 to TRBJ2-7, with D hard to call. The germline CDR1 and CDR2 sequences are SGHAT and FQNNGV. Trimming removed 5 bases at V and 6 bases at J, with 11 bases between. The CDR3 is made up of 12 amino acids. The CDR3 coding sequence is TGTGCCAGCAGCCCTACTTTGGTCGAGCAGTACTTC. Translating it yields CASSPTLVEQYF.

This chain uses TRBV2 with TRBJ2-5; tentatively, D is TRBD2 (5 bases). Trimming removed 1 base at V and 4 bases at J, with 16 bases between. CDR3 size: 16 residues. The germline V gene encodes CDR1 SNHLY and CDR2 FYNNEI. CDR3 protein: CASSEVRTLGVETQYF. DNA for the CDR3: TGTGCCAGCAGTGAAGTTAGGACTTTGGGCGTAGAGACCCAGTACTTC.

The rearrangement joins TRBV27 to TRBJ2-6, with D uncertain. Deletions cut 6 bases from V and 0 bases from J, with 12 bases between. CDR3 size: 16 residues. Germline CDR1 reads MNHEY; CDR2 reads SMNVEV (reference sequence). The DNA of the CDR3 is TGTGCCAGCAGAGCCCTAATTTTCTCTGGGGCCAACGTCCTGACTTTC. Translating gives CASRALIFSGANVLTF. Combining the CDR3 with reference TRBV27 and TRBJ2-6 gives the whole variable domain EAQVTQNPRYLITVTGKKLTVTCSQNMNHEYMSWYRQDPGLGLRQIYYSMNVEVTDKGDVPEGYKVSRKEKRNFPLILESPSPNQTSLYFCASRALIFSGANVLTFGAGSRLTVL.

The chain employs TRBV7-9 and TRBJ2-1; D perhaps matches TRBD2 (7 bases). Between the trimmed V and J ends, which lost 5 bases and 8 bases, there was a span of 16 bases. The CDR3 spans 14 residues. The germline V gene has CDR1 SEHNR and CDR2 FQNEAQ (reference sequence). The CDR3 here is CASSPWEGVDEQFF. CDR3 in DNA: TGTGCCAGCAGCCCGTGGGAGGGGGTCGATGAGCAGTTCTTC.

CDR3 region: CSVEIDRGTEAFF. DNA for the CDR3: TGCAGCGTTGAAATTGACAGGGGCACTGAAGCTTTCTTT. V usage is TRBV29-1 and J usage is TRBJ1-1; TRBD1 aligns across 8 bases. V trimming: 2 bases; J trimming: 4 bases; junction bases outside the gene matches: 3. The V gene's germline CDR1 is SQVTM and CDR2 ANQGSEA. The CDR3 loop spans 13 amino acids.

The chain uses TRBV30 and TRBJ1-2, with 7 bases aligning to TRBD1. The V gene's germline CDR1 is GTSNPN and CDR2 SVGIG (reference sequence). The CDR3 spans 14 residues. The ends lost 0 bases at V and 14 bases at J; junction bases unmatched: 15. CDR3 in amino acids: CAWSVHGTDQGLTF. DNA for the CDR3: TGTGCCTGGAGTGTCCACGGGACAGACCAGGGTTTGACCTTC.

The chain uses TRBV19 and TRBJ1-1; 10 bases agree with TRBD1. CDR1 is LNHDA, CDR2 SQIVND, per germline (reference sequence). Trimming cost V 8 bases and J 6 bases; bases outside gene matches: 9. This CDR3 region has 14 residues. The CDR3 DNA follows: TGTGCCAGTGATCCGGGACAGGGGATCGCTGAAGCTTTCTTT. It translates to CASDPGQGIAEAFF.

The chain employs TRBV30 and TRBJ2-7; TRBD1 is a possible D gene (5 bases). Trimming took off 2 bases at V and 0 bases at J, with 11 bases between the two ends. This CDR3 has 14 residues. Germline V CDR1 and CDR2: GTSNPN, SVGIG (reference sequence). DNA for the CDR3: TGTGCCTGGAGTCTGGGGCTAAGCTCCTACGAGCAGTACTTC. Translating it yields CAWSLGLSSYEQYF.

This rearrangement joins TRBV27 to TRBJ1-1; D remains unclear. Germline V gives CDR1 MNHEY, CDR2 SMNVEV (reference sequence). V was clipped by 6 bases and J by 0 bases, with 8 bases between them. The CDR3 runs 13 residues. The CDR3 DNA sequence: TGTGCCAGCAGGTCACCTATGAACACTGAAGCTTTCTTT. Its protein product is CASRSPMNTEAFF.

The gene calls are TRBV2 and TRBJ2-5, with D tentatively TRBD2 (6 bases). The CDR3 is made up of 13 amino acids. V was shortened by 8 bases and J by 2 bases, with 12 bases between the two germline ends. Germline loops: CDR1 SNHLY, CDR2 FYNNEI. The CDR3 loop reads CASDGTSQETQYF. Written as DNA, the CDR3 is TGTGCCAGCGATGGGACTTCACAAGAGACCCAGTACTTC. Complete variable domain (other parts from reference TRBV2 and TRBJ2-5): EPEVTQTPSHQVTQMGQEVILRCVPISNHLYFYWYRQILGQKVEFLVSFYNNEISEKSEIFDDQFSVERPDGSNFTLKIRSTKLEDSAMYFCASDGTSQETQYFGPGTRLLVL.

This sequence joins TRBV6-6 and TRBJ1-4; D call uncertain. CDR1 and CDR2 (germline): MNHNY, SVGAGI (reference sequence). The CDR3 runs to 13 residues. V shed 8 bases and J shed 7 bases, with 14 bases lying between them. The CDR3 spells CASSRRVGEKLFF. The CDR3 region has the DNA TGTGCCAGCTCCAGGCGGGTCGGTGAAAAACTGTTTTTT.

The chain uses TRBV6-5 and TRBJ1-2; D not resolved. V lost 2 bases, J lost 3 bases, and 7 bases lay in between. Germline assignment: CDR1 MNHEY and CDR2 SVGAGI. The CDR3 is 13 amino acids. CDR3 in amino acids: CASSYTAHYGYTF. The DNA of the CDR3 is TGTGCCAGCAGTTACACAGCTCACTATGGCTACACCTTC.

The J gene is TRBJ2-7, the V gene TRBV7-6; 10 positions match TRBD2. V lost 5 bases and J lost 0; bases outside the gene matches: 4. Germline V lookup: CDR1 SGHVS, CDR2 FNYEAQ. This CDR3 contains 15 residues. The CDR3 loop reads CASSRLAGDSYEQYF. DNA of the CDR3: TGTGCCAGCAGCAGGCTAGCGGGAGACTCCTACGAGCAGTACTTC.

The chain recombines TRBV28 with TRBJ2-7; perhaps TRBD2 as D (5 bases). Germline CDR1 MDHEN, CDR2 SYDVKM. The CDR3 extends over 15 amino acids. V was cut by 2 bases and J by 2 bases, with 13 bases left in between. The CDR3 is CASSLGGRGPYEQYF. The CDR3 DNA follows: TGTGCCAGCAGTTTAGGTGGACGGGGTCCCTACGAGCAGTACTTC.

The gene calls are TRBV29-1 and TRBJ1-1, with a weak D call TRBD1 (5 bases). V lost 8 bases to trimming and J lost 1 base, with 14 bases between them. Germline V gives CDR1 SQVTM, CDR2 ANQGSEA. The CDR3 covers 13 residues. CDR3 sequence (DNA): TGCAGCACCGGACACTCATGGAACACTGAAGCTTTCTTT. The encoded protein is CSTGHSWNTEAFF.

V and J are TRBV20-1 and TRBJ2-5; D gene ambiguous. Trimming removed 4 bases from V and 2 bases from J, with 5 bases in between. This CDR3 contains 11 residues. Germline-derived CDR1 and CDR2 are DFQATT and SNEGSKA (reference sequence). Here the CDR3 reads CSATNQETQYF. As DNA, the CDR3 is TGCAGTGCTACTAATCAAGAGACCCAGTACTTC.

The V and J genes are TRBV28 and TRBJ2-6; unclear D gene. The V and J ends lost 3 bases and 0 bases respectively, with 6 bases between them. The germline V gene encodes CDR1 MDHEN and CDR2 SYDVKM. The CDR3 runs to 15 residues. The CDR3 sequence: CASSLLSSGANVLTF. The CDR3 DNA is TGTGCCAGCAGTTTGTTGAGCTCTGGGGCCAACGTCCTGACTTTC.

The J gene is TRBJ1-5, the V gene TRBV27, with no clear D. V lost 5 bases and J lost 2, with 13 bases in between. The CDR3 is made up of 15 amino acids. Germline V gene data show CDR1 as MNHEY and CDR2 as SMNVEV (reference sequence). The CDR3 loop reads CASSPLLSGNQPQHF. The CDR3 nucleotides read TGTGCCAGCAGTCCACTACTCTCCGGCAATCAGCCCCAGCATTTT.

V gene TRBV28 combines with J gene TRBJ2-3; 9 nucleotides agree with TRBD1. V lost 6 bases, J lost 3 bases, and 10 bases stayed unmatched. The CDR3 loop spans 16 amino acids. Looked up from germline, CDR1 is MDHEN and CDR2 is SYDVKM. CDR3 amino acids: CASRPRDRVETDTQYF. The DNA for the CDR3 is TGTGCCAGCAGACCGCGGGACAGGGTAGAAACAGATACGCAGTATTTT.

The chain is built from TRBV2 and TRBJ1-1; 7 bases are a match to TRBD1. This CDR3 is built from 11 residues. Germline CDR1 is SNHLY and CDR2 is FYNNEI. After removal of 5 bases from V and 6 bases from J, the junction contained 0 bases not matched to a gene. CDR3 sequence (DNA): TGTGCCAGCAGTACAGGGGCTGAAGCTTTCTTT. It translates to CASSTGAEAFF.

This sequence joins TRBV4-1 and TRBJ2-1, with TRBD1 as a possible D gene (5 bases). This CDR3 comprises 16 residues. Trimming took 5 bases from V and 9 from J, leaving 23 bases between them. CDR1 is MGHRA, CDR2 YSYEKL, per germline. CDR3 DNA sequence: TGCGCCAGCAGCTTACAGGACCTAATTCAAACCGGTGAGCAGTTCTTC. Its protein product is CASSLQDLIQTGEQFF.

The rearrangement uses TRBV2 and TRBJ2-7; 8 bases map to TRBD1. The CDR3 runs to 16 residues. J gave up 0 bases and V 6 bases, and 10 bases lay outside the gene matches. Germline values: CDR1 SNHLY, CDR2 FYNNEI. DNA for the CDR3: TGTGCCAGCAGCTTGTCTACAGGGGGGAGCTCCTACGAGCAGTACTTC. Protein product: CASSLSTGGSSYEQYF.

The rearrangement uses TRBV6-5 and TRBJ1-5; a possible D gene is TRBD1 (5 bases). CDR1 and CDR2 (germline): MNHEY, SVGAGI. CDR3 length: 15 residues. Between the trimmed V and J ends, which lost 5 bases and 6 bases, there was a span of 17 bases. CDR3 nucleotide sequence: TGTGCCAGCAGTCCCTGGGGCGGGGGTGGTCAGCCCCAGCATTTT. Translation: CASSPWGGGGQPQHF.

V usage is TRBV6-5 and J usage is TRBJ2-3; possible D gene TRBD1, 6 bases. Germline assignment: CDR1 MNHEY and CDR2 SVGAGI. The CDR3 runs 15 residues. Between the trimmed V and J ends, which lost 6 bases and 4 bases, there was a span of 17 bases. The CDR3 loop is CASRTGWFFADTQYF. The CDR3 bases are TGTGCCAGCAGAACAGGGTGGTTTTTCGCAGATACGCAGTATTTT.

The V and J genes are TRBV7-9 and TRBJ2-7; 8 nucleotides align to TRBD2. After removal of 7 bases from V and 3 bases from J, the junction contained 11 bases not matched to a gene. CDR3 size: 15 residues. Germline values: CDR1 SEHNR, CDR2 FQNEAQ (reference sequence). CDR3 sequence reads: CASIPSGRIDYEQYF. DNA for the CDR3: TGTGCCAGCATTCCCAGCGGGAGAATCGACTACGAGCAGTACTTC.